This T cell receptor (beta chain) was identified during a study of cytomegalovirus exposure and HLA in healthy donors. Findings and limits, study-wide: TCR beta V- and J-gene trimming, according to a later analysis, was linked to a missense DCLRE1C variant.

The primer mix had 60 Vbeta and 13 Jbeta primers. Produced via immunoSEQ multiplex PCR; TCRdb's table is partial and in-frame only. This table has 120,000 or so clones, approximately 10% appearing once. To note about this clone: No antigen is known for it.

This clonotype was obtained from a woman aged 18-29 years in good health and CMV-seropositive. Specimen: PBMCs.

The CDR3 is CASSVDLSQPQHF. The CDR3 nucleotides read TGTGCCAGCAGCGTGGATCTTAGCCAGCCCCAGCATTTT. The chain combines TRBV9 with TRBJ1-5; unclear D gene. The CDR3 sequence is 13 residues long. The V end lost 2 bases, the J end lost 7 bases, and 10 bases lay between the germline ends. Germline CDR1 SGDLS, CDR2 YYNGEE.